This TCR beta chain came from a study of blood T cell repertoires in COVID-19. Across the study: From the United States, Italy and Spain came samples of acute and convalescent COVID-19.

The ends were cut back, 8 bases at V and 5 bases at J, with 5 bases in the middle. Germline V gene lookup returns CDR1 MNHEY and CDR2 SVGAGI. The CDR3 loop spans 10 amino acids. Repertoires were generated with immunoSEQ multiplex PCR, while TCRdb's copy carries only in-frame clones and drops some. The table includes a few hundred thousand clones, around 84% detected once. This receptor was obtained from a man younger than 45 with acute COVID-19. Sequenced material: PBMCs or T cells enriched from blood (not recorded which). The chain is built from TRBV6-5 and TRBJ2-3; no clear D gene. In nucleotides, the CDR3 is TGTGCCAGCGGCAGAGATACGCAGTATTTT. As protein: CASGRDTQYF.